This TCR beta chain was sequenced for a study of PD-L1 blockade in urothelial cancer. At the level of the study: The year 2014 saw patients start atezolizumab, 1,200 mg intravenously every 3 weeks. Prior chemotherapy ranged from 0 to 3 regimens per patient. Blood was tested 3 weeks (second dose) and 6 weeks into treatment.

J lost 6 bases, V lost 4 bases, and 2 bases had no gene match. CDR1 and CDR2 (germline): MNHEY, SVGAGI. This CDR3 is 13 amino acids long. As for time point: peripheral blood 6 weeks after treatment start. Method: immunoSEQ multiplex PCR; TCRdb's copy keeps in-frame clones and lacks some. Here the sample spans tens of thousands of clones, about 90% being singletons. This sequence joins TRBV6-5 and TRBJ1-1, with 10 bases identical to TRBD1. Sequences were derived from PBMCs, sampled around atezolizumab (anti-PD-L1) treatment. This sequence was found in a man in his 70s with urothelial cancer. Written as DNA, the CDR3 is TGTGCCAGCAGTTTAGGACAGGGGGCTGAAGCTTTCTTT. Translating gives CASSLGQGAEAFF.